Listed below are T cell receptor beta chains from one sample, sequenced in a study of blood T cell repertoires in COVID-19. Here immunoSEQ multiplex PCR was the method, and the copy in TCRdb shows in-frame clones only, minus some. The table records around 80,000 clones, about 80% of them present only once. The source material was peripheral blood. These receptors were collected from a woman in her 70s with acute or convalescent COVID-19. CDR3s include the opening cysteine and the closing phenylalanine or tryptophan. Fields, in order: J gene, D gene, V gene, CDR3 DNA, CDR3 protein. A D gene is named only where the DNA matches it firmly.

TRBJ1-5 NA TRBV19 TGTGCCAGTACCCTTTACAGATATTCGGGGGGCAACAATCAGCCCCAGCATTTT CASTLYRYSGGNNQPQHF
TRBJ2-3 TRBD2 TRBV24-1 TGTGCCACCAGTGATACCGGGACTAGCGGCTCTAGCACAGATACGCAGTATTTT CATSDTGTSGSSTDTQYF
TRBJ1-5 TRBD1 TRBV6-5 TGTGCCAGCAGCGACAGGGACTCCAATCAGCCCCAGCATTTT CASSDRDSNQPQHF
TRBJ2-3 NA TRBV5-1 TGCGCCAGCAGCCGACAGGGCGGGGACCGCACAGATACGCAGTATTTT CASSRQGGDRTDTQYF
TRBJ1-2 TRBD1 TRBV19 TGTGCCAGTACCCCCATTCTCGGACAGGGTGGTTATGGCTACACCTTC CASTPILGQGGYGYTF
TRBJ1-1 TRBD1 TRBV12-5 TGTGCTAGTGGTCCCCCTTCTGTTGGACAGGGGGGCGAAGCTTTCTTT CASGPPSVGQGGEAFF
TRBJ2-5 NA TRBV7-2 TGTGCCAGCAGCCTGCGACAGTCGAGAGAGACCCAGTACTTC CASSLRQSRETQYF
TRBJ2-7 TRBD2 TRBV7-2 TGTGCCAGCAGCCGGACTAGCGGGGGACTCTCCTACGAGCAGTACTTC CASSRTSGGLSYEQYF
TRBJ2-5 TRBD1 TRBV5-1 TGCGCCAGCAGCTCAGGGGGCGCGGTTTCAGAGACCCAGTACTTC CASSSGGAVSETQYF
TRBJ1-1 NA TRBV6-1 TGTGCCAGCCGGGGCGGGGTGAACACTGAAGCTTTCTTT CASRGGVNTEAFF
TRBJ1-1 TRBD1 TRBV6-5 TGTGCCAGCAGAACCGACAGGGTGGCTGAAGCTTTCTTT CASRTDRVAEAFF
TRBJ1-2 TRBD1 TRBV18 TGTGCCAGCTCATTCGACAGGGAGTATGGCTACACCTTC CASSFDREYGYTF
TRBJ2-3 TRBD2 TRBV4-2 TGTGCCAGCAGCCAAGATATGACTAGCGGGTACACAGATACGCAGTATTTT CASSQDMTSGYTDTQYF